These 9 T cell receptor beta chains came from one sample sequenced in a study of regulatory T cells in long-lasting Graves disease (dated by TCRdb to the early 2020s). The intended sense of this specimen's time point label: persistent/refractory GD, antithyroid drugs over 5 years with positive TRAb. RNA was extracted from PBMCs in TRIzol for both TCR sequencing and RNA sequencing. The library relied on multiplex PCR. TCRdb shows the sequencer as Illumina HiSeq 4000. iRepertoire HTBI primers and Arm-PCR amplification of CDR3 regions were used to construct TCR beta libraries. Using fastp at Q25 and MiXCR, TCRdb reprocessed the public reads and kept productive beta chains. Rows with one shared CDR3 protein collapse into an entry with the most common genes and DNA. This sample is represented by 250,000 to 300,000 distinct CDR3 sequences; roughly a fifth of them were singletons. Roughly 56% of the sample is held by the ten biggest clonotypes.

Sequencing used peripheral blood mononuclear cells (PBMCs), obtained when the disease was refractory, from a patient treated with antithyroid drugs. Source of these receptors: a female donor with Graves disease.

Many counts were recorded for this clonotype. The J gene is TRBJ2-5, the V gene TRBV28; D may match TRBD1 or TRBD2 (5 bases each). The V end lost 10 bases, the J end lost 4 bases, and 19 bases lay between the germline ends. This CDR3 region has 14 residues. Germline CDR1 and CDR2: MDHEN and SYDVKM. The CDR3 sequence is CATTGRKRRETQYF. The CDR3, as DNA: TGTGCCACCACGGGGCGGAAGAGGAGAGAGACCCAGTACTTC.

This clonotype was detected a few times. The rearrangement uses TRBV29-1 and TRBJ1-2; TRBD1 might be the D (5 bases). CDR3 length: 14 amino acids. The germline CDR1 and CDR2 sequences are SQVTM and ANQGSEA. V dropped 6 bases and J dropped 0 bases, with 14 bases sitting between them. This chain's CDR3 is CSVVRDPANYGYTF. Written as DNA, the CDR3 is TGCAGCGTGGTCCGGGACCCAGCTAACTATGGCTACACCTTC.

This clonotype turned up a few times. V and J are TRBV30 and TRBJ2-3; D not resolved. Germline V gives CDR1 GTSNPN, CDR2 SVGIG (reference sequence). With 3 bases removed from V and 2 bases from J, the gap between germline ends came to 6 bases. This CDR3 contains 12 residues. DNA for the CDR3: TGTGCCTGGAGGGAGAACACAGATACGCAGTATTTT. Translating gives CAWRENTDTQYF.

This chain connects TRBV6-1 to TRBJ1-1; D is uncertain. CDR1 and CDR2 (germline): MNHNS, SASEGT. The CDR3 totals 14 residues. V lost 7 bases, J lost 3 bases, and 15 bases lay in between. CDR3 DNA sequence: TGTGCCAGCACCCCACGGGATTTGGACACTGAAGCTTTCTTT. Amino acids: CASTPRDLDTEAFF.

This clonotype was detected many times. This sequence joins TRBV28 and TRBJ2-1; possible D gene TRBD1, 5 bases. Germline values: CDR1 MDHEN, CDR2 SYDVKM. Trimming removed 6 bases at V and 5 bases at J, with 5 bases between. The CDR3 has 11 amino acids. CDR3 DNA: TGTGCCAGCAGGACAGACAATGAGCAGTTCTTC. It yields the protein CASRTDNEQFF.

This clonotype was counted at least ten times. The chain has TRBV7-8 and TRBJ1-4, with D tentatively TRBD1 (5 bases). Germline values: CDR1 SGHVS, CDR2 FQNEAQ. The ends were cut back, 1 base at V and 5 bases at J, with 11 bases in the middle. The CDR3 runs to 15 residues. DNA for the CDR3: TGTGCCAGCAGCTTAGGGGCCAGGGCCAATGAAAAACTGTTTTTT. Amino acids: CASSLGARANEKLFF.

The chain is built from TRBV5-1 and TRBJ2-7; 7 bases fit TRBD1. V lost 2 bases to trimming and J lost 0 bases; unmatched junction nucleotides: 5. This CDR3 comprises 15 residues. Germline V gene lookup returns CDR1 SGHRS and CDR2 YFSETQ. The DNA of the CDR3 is TGCGCCAGCAGCTTAGGGTGGGACAGCTCCTACGAGCAGTACTTC. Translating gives CASSLGWDSSYEQYF. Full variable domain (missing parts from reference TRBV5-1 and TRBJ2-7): KAGVTQTPRYLIKTRGQQVTLSCSPISGHRSVSWYQQTPGQGLQFLFEYFSETQRNKGNFPGRFSGRQFSNSRSEMNVSTLELGDSALYLCASSLGWDSSYEQYFGPGTRLTVT.

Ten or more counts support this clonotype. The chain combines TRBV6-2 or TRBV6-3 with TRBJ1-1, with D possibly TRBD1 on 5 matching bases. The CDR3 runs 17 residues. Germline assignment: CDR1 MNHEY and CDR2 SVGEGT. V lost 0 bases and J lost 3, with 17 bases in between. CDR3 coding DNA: TGTGCCAGCAGTTACTCCCCGCAGGGAATCAGGGACACTGAAGCTTTCTTT. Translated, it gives CASSYSPQGIRDTEAFF.

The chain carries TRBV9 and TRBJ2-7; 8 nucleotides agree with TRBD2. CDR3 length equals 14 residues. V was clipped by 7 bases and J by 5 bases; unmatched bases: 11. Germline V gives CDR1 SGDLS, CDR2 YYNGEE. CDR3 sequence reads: CASLPSGSKDEQYF. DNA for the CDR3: TGTGCCAGCCTACCAAGCGGGAGTAAGGACGAGCAGTACTTC.